These 14 T cell receptor beta chains came from one sample sequenced in a study of shared clonotypes between healthy human individuals. Repertoires were generated with immunoSEQ multiplex PCR, while TCRdb's copy carries only in-frame clones and drops some. Of some 2,500,000 clones in the sample, 85% to 95% are singletons; the top ten hold about 0.36%. Specimen: naive CD4+ T cells from PBMCs. Subset defined: CD45RA+ positively selected. These receptors were taken from a young man in good health. Some clones in this sample may be carry-over from other donors' samples.

This clone was detected a few times. V usage is TRBV7-9 and J usage is TRBJ1-1, with D possibly being TRBD1 (6 bases). V was shortened by 1 base and J by 4 bases, with 10 bases between the two germline ends. The CDR3 length is 14 residues. Germline CDR1 and CDR2: SEHNR and FQNEAQ (reference sequence). CDR3 nucleotides: TGTGCCAGCAGCTTAGTCGGGGGCGGCACTGAAGCTTTCTTT. The encoded protein is CASSLVGGGTEAFF.

The gene calls are TRBV5-4 and TRBJ2-5; possibly TRBD1 for D (6 bases). Deletions cut 0 bases from V and 2 bases from J, with 11 bases between. Per germline, CDR1 SGHNT and CDR2 YYREEE (reference sequence). This CDR3 comprises 15 residues. In DNA form, the CDR3 reads TGTGCCAGCAGCTTGGCAGGGGTTAGACAAGAGACCCAGTACTTC. Translating it yields CASSLAGVRQETQYF.

The chain uses TRBV10-2 and TRBJ2-3; TRBD1 is a possible D gene (6 bases). The germline CDR1 and CDR2 sequences are WSHSY and SAAADI. V was pared by 7 bases and J by 2 bases, with 13 bases between. This CDR3 has 14 residues. CDR3 bases: TGCGCCAGCATTGGGCAGGGGTTCACAGATACGCAGTATTTT. Translated: CASIGQGFTDTQYF.

The chain recombines TRBV28 with TRBJ2-5; the D is unclear. CDR3 size: 15 residues. From germline, CDR1 is MDHEN and CDR2 SYDVKM. Trimming stripped 6 bases from V and 0 bases from J, with 14 bases between. DNA of the CDR3: TGTGCCAGCAGCACCCTGTCCGGGTACCAAGAGACCCAGTACTTC. As protein: CASSTLSGYQETQYF.

The V and J genes are TRBV30 and TRBJ2-1; the D gene could be TRBD1 or TRBD2 (5 bases each). The CDR3 extends over 14 amino acids. V was clipped by 1 base and J by 8 bases, with 15 bases between them. Germline V CDR1 and CDR2: GTSNPN, SVGIG (reference sequence). The CDR3 coding sequence is TGTGCCTGGAGTGACCGGGACCGACGATATGAGCAGTTCTTC. Its protein is CAWSDRDRRYEQFF.

On this clone itself: The sample contains more than one DNA sequence encoding this CDR3. The V gene is TRBV5-1, the J gene TRBJ2-7; 8 bases are shared with TRBD1. This CDR3 has 15 amino acids. The germline CDR1 and CDR2 sequences are SGHRS and YFSETQ. With V trimmed by 4 bases and J by 3 bases, 9 bases remained unmatched. Here the CDR3 reads CASSPRQGSSYEQYF. The CDR3 nucleotides read TGCGCCAGCAGCCCGAGACAGGGGTCGAGCTACGAGCAGTACTTC.

This chain joins TRBV10-3 and TRBJ1-1; 7 bases are a match to TRBD1. Germline CDR1 reads ENHRY; CDR2 reads SYGVKD. V was pared by 7 bases and J by 7 bases, with 9 bases of the junction left unmatched. This CDR3 has 13 amino acids. The CDR3 nucleotides read TGTGCCATCAAGGGACAGCAACTACATGAAGCTTTCTTT. Translated: CAIKGQQLHEAFF.

Worth noting for this clone: At the DNA level, this CDR3 is encoded by other sequences in the same sample as well. The chain joins TRBV18 to TRBJ1-1; D is undetermined. The V gene lost 3 bases and the J gene lost 2 bases, with 7 bases spanning the gap. The CDR3 is 13 residues long. The germline V gene has CDR1 KGHSH and CDR2 LQKENI. CDR3 coding DNA: TGTGCCAGCTCACCCAATACCAACACTGAAGCTTTCTTT. This gives the protein CASSPNTNTEAFF.

This sequence joins TRBV5-5 and TRBJ2-1, with D unclear. CDR1 is SGHKS, CDR2 YYEKEE, per germline (reference sequence). This CDR3 has 14 amino acids. The V end lost 3 bases, the J end lost 4 bases, and 11 bases lay between the germline ends. Written as DNA, the CDR3 is TGTGCCAGCAGCTCAGGAGCGCAGTACAATGAGCAGTTCTTC. As protein: CASSSGAQYNEQFF.

This rearrangement joins TRBV4-3 to TRBJ2-6, with TRBD1 as a possible D gene (5 bases). CDR1 and CDR2 (germline): LGHNA, YSLEER. The germline V and J ends were trimmed by 4 bases and 4 bases, with 11 bases remaining between them. CDR3 length: 15 residues. CDR3 sequence: CASSLDTSGANVLTF. CDR3 DNA: TGCGCCAGCAGCCTGGACACCTCCGGGGCCAACGTCCTGACTTTC.

The chain has TRBV6-6 and TRBJ2-5; no reliable D call. CDR1 MNHNY and CDR2 SVGAGI come from the germline V gene (reference sequence). The CDR3 is 16 residues long. Trimming cost V 5 bases and J 1 base, with 17 bases left between them. CDR3: CASSPHEGLSQETQYF. In DNA form, the CDR3 reads TGTGCCAGCAGTCCGCATGAAGGCCTATCCCAAGAGACCCAGTACTTC.

The chain recombines TRBV7-2 with TRBJ2-3; TRBD1 might be the D (5 bases). The V gene lost 4 bases and the J gene lost 5 bases, with 10 bases spanning the gap. Looked up from germline, CDR1 is SGHTA and CDR2 is FQGNSA. The CDR3 has 13 amino acids. The CDR3 nucleotides read TGTGCCAGCAGCTCTCGACAGCTAGATACGCAGTATTTT. Amino acids: CASSSRQLDTQYF.

The chain recombines TRBV5-8 with TRBJ2-7; 10 bases are shared with TRBD1. Germline CDR1 is SGHTS and CDR2 is YDEGEE. Trimming took 5 bases from V and 1 from J; bases not matched to a gene: 6. The CDR3 runs to 15 residues. The CDR3 region is CASRPRDRGSYEQYF. CDR3 coding DNA: TGTGCCAGCAGGCCTAGGGACAGGGGATCCTACGAGCAGTACTTC.

The J gene is TRBJ1-2, the V gene TRBV5-1, with unresolved D. Germline V gene sequence: CDR1 SGHRS, CDR2 YFSETQ. This CDR3 comprises 14 residues. V shed 0 bases and J shed 7 bases, with 13 bases lying between them. For the CDR3, the DNA is TGCGCCAGCAGCTTGGAACAGAGCCGGGGTGGCTACACCTTC. This sequence encodes CASSLEQSRGGYTF.